The sequence of this T cell receptor (beta chain) was determined in a study of blood T cell repertoires in COVID-19. Study overall: The cDNA or gDNA used as material had been derived from T cells, B-cell-depleted T cells, or PBMCs.

V lost 0 bases, J lost 6 bases, and 7 bases stayed unmatched. This CDR3 spans 15 amino acids. Germline V lookup: CDR1 LGHNA, CDR2 YSLEER. The protocol was immunoSEQ multiplex PCR, while the TCRdb copy is restricted to in-frame clones and leaves out a portion. The table lists about 130,000 clones, around 85% of them singletons. The specimen was peripheral blood. The sequence derives from a human donor in a cohort sampled during active COVID-19. The rearrangement links TRBV4-3 to TRBJ2-7; 8 bases match TRBD2. The CDR3 nucleotides are TGCGCCAGCAGCCAAGATGGGACTAGGTCTTCCGAGCAGTACTTC. It specifies CASSQDGTRSSEQYF.